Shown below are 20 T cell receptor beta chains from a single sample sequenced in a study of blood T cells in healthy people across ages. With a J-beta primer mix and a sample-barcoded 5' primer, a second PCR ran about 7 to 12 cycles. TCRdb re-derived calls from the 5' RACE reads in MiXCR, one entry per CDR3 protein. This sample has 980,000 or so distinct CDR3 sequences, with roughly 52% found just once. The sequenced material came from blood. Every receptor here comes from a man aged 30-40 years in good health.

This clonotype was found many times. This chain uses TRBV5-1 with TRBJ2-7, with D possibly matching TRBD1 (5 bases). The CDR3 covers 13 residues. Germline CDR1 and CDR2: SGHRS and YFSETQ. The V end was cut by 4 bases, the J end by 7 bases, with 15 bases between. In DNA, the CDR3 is TGCGCCAGCAGCCCCGCAGGGTGGATGGAGCAGTACTTC. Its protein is CASSPAGWMEQYF.

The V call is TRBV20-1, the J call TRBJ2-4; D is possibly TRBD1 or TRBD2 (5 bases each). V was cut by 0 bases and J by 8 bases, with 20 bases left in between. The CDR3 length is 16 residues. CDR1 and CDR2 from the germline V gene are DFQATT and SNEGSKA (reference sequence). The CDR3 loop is CSARDRGRDAFDIQYF. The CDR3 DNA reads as TGCAGTGCTAGAGATCGGGGCAGGGATGCTTTCGACATTCAGTACTTC.

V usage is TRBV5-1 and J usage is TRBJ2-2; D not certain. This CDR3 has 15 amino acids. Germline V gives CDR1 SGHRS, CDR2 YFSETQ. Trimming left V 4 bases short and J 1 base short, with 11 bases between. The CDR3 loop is CASSGTTVNTGELFF. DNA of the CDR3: TGCGCCAGCAGCGGTACAACAGTGAACACCGGGGAGCTGTTTTTT.

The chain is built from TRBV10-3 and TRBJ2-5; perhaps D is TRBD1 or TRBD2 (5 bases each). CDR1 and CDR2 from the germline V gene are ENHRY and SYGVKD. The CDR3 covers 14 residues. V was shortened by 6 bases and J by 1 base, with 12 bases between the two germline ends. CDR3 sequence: CAIRDGTVQETQYF. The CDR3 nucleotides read TGTGCCATCAGGGATGGGACGGTCCAAGAGACCCAGTACTTC.

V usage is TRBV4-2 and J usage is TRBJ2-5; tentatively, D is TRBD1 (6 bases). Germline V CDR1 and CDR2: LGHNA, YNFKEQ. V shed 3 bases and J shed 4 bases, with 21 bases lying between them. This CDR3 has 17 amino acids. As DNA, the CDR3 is TGTGCCAGCAGCCATCCTGCAGGGGAATGGTCGAGAGAGACCCAGTACTTC. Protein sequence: CASSHPAGEWSRETQYF.

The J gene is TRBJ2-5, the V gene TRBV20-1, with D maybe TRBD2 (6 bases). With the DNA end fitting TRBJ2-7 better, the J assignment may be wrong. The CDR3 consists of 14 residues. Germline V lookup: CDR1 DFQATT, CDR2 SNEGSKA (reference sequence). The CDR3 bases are TGCAGTGCTAGAGATAGAGGACTAACCTACGAGCAGTACTTC. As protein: CSARDRGLTYEQYF.

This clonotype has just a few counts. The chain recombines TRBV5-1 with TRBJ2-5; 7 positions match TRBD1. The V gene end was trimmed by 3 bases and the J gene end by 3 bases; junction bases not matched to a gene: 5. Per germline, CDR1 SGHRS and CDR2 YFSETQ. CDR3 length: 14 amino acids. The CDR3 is CASSWSGTEETQYF. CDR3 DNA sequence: TGCGCCAGCAGCTGGAGTGGGACAGAAGAGACCCAGTACTTC.

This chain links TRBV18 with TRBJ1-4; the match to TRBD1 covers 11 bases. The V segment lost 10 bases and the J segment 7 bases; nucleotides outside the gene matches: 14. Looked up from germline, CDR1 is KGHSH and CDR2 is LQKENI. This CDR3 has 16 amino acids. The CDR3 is CATSVGTGGRGEKLFF. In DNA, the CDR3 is TGTGCCACCTCTGTGGGGACAGGGGGACGCGGTGAAAAACTGTTTTTT.

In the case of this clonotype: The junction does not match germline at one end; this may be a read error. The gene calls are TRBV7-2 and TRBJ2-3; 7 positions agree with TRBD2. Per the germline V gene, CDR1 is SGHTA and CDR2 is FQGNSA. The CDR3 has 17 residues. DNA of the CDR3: TGTGCCAGCAGCTTAGCTATAACAGCGGGGACCACAGATGCGCAGTATTTT. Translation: CASSLAITAGTTDAQYF. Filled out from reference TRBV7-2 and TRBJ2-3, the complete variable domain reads GAGVSQSPSNKVTEKGKDVELRCDPISGHTALYWYRQSLGQGLEFLIYFQGNSAPDKSGLPSDRFSAERTGGSVSTLTIQRTQQEDSAVYLCASSLAITAGTTDAQYFGPGTRLTVL.

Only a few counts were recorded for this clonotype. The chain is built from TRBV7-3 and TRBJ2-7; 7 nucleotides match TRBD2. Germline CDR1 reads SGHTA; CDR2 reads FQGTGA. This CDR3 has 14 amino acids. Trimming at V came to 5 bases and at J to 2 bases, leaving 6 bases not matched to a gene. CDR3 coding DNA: TGTGCCAGCAGCCCAGGACTAGGCCCCTACGAGCAGTACTTC. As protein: CASSPGLGPYEQYF.

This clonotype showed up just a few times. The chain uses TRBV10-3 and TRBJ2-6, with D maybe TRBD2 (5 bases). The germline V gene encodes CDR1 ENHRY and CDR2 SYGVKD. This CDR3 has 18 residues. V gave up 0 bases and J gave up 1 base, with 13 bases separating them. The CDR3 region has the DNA TGTGCCATCAGTGAGTCTGAGGGTAGCCCTTCTGGGGCCAACGTCCTGACTTTC. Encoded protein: CAISESEGSPSGANVLTF.

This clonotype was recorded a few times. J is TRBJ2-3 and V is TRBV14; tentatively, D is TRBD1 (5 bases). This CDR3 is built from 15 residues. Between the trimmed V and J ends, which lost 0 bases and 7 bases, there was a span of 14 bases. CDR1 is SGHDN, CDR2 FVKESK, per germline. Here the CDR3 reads CASSQDGAGRNTQYF. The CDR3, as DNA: TGTGCCAGCAGCCAAGATGGGGCAGGGCGGAATACGCAGTATTTT.

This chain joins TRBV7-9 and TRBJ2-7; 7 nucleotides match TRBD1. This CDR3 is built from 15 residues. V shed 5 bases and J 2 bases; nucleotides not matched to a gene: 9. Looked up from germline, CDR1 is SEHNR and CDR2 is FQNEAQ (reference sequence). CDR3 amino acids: CASSLGDSPPYEQYF. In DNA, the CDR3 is TGTGCCAGCAGCCTCGGGGACAGCCCCCCCTACGAGCAGTACTTC. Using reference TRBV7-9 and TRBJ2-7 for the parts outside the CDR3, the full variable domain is DTGVSQNPRHKITKRGQNVTFRCDPISEHNRLYWYRQTLGQGPEFLTYFQNEAQLEKSRLLSDRFSAERPKGSFSTLEIQRTEQGDSAMYLCASSLGDSPPYEQYFGPGTRLTVT.

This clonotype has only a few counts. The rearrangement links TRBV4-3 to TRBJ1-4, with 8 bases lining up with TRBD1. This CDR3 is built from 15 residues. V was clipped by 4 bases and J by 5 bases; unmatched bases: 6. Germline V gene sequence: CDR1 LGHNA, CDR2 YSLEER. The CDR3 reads CASSREDRENEKLFF. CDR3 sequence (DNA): TGCGCCAGCAGCCGAGAGGACAGGGAGAATGAAAAACTGTTTTTT.

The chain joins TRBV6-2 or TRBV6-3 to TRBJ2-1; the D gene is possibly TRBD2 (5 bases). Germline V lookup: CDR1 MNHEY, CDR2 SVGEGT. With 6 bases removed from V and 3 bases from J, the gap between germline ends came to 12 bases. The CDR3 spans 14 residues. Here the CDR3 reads CASRPAAGYNEQFF. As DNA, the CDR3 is TGTGCCAGCAGGCCAGCGGCGGGCTACAATGAGCAGTTCTTC.

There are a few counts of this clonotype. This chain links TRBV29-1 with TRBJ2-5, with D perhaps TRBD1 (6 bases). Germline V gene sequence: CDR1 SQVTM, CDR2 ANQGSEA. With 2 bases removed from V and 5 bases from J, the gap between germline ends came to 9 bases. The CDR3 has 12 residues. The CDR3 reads CSVETGLETQYF. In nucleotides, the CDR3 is TGCAGCGTTGAAACAGGGTTGGAGACCCAGTACTTC.

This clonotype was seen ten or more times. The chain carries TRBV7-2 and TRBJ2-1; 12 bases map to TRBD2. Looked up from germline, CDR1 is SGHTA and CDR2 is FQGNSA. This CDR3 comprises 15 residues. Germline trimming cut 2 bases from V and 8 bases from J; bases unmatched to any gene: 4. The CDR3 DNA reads TGTGCCAGCAGCTTACTAGCGGGGGGGCCGTATGAGCAGTTCTTC. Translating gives CASSLLAGGPYEQFF.

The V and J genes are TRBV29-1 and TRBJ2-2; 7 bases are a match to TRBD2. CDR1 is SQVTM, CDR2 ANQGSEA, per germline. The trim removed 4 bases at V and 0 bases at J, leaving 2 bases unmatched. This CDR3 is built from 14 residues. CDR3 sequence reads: CSVGAGTNTGELFF. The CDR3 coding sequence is TGCAGCGTTGGAGCGGGGACGAACACCGGGGAGCTGTTTTTT.

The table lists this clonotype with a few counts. The CDR3 protein is CASSRHTPGQGAQGYTF. In DNA form, the CDR3 reads TGTGCCAGCAGCCGGCATACTCCGGGACAGGGGGCGCAGGGCTACACCTTC. The chain combines TRBV6-1 with TRBJ1-2; 12 nucleotides line up with TRBD1. Germline V gene lookup returns CDR1 MNHNS and CDR2 SASEGT. The CDR3 consists of 17 residues. V lost 6 bases to trimming and J lost 8 bases; unmatched junction nucleotides: 16.

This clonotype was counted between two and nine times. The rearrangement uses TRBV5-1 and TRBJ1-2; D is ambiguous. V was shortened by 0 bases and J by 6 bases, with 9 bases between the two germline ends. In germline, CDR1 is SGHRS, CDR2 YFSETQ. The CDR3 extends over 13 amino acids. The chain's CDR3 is CASSLGLKDGYTF. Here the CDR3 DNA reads TGCGCCAGCAGCTTGGGATTGAAGGATGGCTACACCTTC.